Listed below are T cell receptor beta chains from one sample, sequenced in a study of regulatory T cells in long-lasting Graves disease. A single record per CDR3 protein comes from TCRdb applying MiXCR to the multiplex PCR reads. The sample includes about 340,000 distinct CDR3 sequences, around a fifth seen only once; the top ten take around 30%. This material consisted of peripheral blood mononuclear cells (PBMCs), taken when the disease was refractory, from a patient treated with antithyroid drugs. The receptors come from a female donor with Graves disease. The CDR3 runs from the conserved cysteine through the conserved F or W. D genes are given only for firm matches. The size entry is marked missing in some rows and otherwise reads once, few, many or a size class.

d_call	v_call	clone_size	j_call	cdr3_aa	cdr3_nt
TRBD2	TRBV7-6	once	TRBJ2-7	CASSIRLAGVNEQYF	TGTGCCAGCAGCATTAGACTAGCGGGAGTTAACGAGCAGTACTTC
TRBD2	TRBV20-1	many	TRBJ2-5	CSARVLAGSRETQYF	TGCAGTGCTAGAGTGCTAGCGGGATCGAGGGAGACCCAGTACTTC
-	TRBV28	many	TRBJ2-5	CASSSGRETQYF	TGTGCCAGCAGTTCAGGGCGGGAGACCCAGTACTTC
-	TRBV2	many	TRBJ2-2	CASREGARIGELFF	TGTGCCAGCAGGGAAGGGGCTAGGATCGGGGAGCTGTTTTTT
TRBD2	TRBV12-3/TRBV12-4	-	TRBJ2-7	CASSLTSGINEQYF	TGTGCCAGCAGTCTGACTAGCGGGATCAACGAGCAGTACTTC
TRBD2	TRBV6-2/TRBV6-3	once	TRBJ2-1	CASSLRLAGGRYEQFF	TGTGCCAGCAGTCTTCGACTAGCGGGGGGGCGGTATGAGCAGTTCTTC
-	TRBV4-3	-	TRBJ2-4	CASSQPGRKNIQYF	TGCGCCAGCAGCCAACCGGGACGCAAAAACATTCAGTACTTC
-	TRBV10-3	few	TRBJ1-4	CAISGSFEEKLFF	TGTGCCATCAGTGGCTCTTTTGAAGAAAAACTGTTTTTT
TRBD2	TRBV7-9	-	TRBJ2-2	CASSFRGSGLTGELFF	TGTGCCAGCAGCTTTCGCGGGAGCGGGCTCACCGGGGAGCTGTTTTTT
-	TRBV27	few	TRBJ1-6	CASSLSRSSGSRSPLHF	TGTGCCAGCAGTTTATCGAGGTCGTCAGGGAGTCGCTCACCCCTCCACTTT
TRBD1	TRBV5-1	-	TRBJ2-3	CASSPQAGGQSTDTQYF	TGCGCCAGCAGCCCCCAAGCTGGGGGACAGAGCACAGATACGCAGTATTTT
-	TRBV4-2	-	TRBJ1-2	CASSQELRGTAYGYTF	TGTGCCAGCAGCCAAGAATTGAGGGGGACCGCTTATGGCTACACCTTC
TRBD1	TRBV28	many	TRBJ2-5	CASSSLGQARETQYF	TGTGCCAGCAGTTCCCTGGGACAGGCGAGGGAGACCCAGTACTTC
TRBD2	TRBV7-9	-	TRBJ2-1	CASSLQLAGGPDEQFF	TGTGCCAGCAGCTTGCAGTTAGCGGGAGGGCCGGATGAGCAGTTCTTC
TRBD2	TRBV2	-	TRBJ2-1	CASSESGRALNEQFF	TGTGCCAGCAGTGAAAGCGGGAGGGCCCTGAATGAGCAGTTCTTC
-	TRBV19	-	TRBJ2-7	CASSATGKPSYEQYF	TGTGCCAGTAGTGCAACAGGGAAACCCTCCTACGAGCAGTACTTC
-	TRBV5-1	few	TRBJ2-1	CASRLEGIINEQFF	TGCGCCAGCAGGTTAGAGGGGATCATCAATGAGCAGTTCTTC
-	TRBV3-1	many	TRBJ1-1	CASSQRNREGAFF	TGTGCCAGCAGCCAGCGTAACAGGGAAGGAGCTTTCTTT
TRBD1	TRBV29-1	few	TRBJ1-5	CSVVTGTAGGNQPQHF	TGCAGCGTTGTAACAGGGACAGCTGGTGGCAATCAGCCCCAGCATTTT
TRBD1	TRBV6-1	few	TRBJ1-1	CASRLTRDRNTEAFF	TGTGCCAGCAGACTTACCCGGGACAGGAACACTGAAGCTTTCTTT
TRBD2	TRBV9	-	TRBJ2-1	CASSVEASGRPYNEQFF	TGTGCCAGCAGCGTAGAGGCTAGCGGGAGGCCTTACAATGAGCAGTTCTTC
-	TRBV28	-	TRBJ2-1	CASSFIRGGLGNEQFF	TGTGCCAGCAGTTTTATCCGTGGGGGGCTCGGCAATGAGCAGTTCTTC
TRBD1	TRBV19	few	TRBJ1-5	CASRWDRGGNQPQHF	TGTGCCAGTAGATGGGACAGGGGAGGCAATCAGCCCCAGCATTTT
TRBD1	TRBV11-2	-	TRBJ1-5	CASRNPGQNQPQHF	TGTGCCAGCAGGAACCCGGGACAGAATCAGCCCCAGCATTTT
-	TRBV3-1	few	TRBJ2-5	CASSQGGTAGGETQYF	TGTGCCAGCAGCCAAGGAGGGACCGCCGGCGGAGAGACCCAGTACTTC
-	TRBV28	many	TRBJ1-2	CASSLRGAGYTF	TGTGCCAGCAGTTTGAGGGGCGCGGGCTACACCTTC
-	TRBV2	many	TRBJ2-5	CAREALAEYQETQYF	TGTGCCAGGGAGGCTTTGGCAGAGTACCAAGAGACCCAGTACTTC
-	TRBV5-1	-	TRBJ1-1	CASSTDMNTEAFF	TGCGCCAGCAGCACTGACATGAACACTGAAGCTTTCTTT
-	TRBV28	many	TRBJ1-5	CASSKRTGGRSNQPQHF	TGTGCCAGCAGTAAAAGAACCGGGGGCAGAAGCAATCAGCCCCAGCATTTT
TRBD2	TRBV12-3/TRBV12-4	many	TRBJ2-4	CASSRAGVNIQYF	TGTGCCAGCAGTCGGGCGGGGGTTAACATTCAGTACTTC
TRBD1	TRBV6-2/TRBV6-3	many	TRBJ2-5	CASSPQGARRETQYF	TGTGCCAGCAGTCCACAGGGGGCTCGGCGGGAGACCCAGTACTTC
-	TRBV7-9	few	TRBJ1-5	CASSLAGEGQPQHF	TGTGCCAGCAGCTTAGCAGGGGAGGGTCAGCCCCAGCATTTT
TRBD2	TRBV27	-	TRBJ2-5	CASSSGTSKRTQYF	TGTGCCAGCAGTTCCGGGACTAGTAAACGGACCCAGTACTTC
-	TRBV7-2	many	TRBJ1-2	CASSFAGAVSSYGYTF	TGTGCCAGCAGCTTTGCAGGGGCCGTATCCTCCTATGGCTACACCTTC
TRBD2	TRBV5-5	many	TRBJ2-7	CASSPGTSVTYEQYF	TGTGCCAGCAGCCCCGGGACTAGCGTAACCTACGAGCAGTACTTC
-	TRBV12-3/TRBV12-4	many	TRBJ1-1	CASRGGVSMNTEAFF	TGTGCCAGCAGGGGAGGGGTTTCCATGAACACTGAAGCTTTCTTT
-	TRBV9	-	TRBJ2-5	CASSVAHQPLETQYF	TGTGCCAGCAGCGTAGCCCACCAACCCTTGGAGACCCAGTACTTC
-	TRBV11-2	many	TRBJ2-7	CASSLGDAYEQYF	TGTGCCAGCAGCTTAGGGGACGCCTACGAGCAGTACTTC
-	TRBV19	many	TRBJ2-7	CASSYGLSYEQYF	TGTGCCAGTAGTTATGGACTATCCTACGAGCAGTACTTC
-	TRBV9	many	TRBJ1-4	CASSVGTVENEKLFF	TGTGCCAGCAGCGTAGGGACGGTAGAAAATGAAAAACTGTTTTTT
TRBD2	TRBV20-1	-	TRBJ2-3	CSARSPGTSGGVDTQYF	TGCAGTGCTAGATCGCCCGGGACTAGCGGGGGCGTAGATACGCAGTATTTT
-	TRBV7-8	many	TRBJ1-6	CASRAGRDGNSPLHF	TGTGCCAGCAGGGCCGGGAGGGACGGTAATTCACCCCTCCACTTT
-	TRBV7-2	few	TRBJ2-2	CASNLEPITGELFF	TGTGCCAGCAACTTAGAGCCGATCACCGGGGAGCTGTTTTTT
TRBD1	TRBV29-1	-	TRBJ1-1	CSGGTGVTEAFF	TGCAGCGGTGGGACAGGGGTTACTGAAGCTTTCTTT
-	TRBV3-1	many	TRBJ1-1	CASSHLRSTEAFF	TGTGCCAGCAGCCACCTGAGAAGCACTGAAGCTTTCTTT
TRBD1	TRBV29-1	many	TRBJ1-2	CSVEARGQPYGYTF	TGCAGCGTTGAAGCGAGGGGACAGCCCTATGGCTACACCTTC
-	TRBV27	many	TRBJ2-2	CASSSLGQNTGELFF	TGTGCCAGCAGTTCCCTGGGACAGAACACCGGGGAGCTGTTTTTT
TRBD2	TRBV6-2/TRBV6-3	-	TRBJ2-2	CASTSGRIVSTGELFF	TGTGCCAGCACTAGCGGGAGGATCGTAAGCACCGGGGAGCTGTTTTTT
-	TRBV24-1	few	TRBJ2-6	CATSNPTGGGTGANVLTF	TGTGCCACCAGTAACCCCACAGGGGGGGGTACTGGGGCCAACGTCCTGACTTTC
TRBD2	TRBV5-1	-	TRBJ2-1	CASSSPRTSGRAYQFF	TGCGCCAGCAGCTCGCCCCGGACTAGCGGGAGGGCCTACCAGTTCTTC
-	TRBV19	few	TRBJ1-4	CASRGWSTNEKLFF	TGTGCCAGTAGGGGATGGTCCACTAATGAAAAACTGTTTTTT
TRBD2	TRBV5-1	-	TRBJ2-3	CASSIGLAGGLQDTQYF	TGCGCCAGCAGCATAGGACTAGCGGGAGGGCTGCAAGATACGCAGTATTTT